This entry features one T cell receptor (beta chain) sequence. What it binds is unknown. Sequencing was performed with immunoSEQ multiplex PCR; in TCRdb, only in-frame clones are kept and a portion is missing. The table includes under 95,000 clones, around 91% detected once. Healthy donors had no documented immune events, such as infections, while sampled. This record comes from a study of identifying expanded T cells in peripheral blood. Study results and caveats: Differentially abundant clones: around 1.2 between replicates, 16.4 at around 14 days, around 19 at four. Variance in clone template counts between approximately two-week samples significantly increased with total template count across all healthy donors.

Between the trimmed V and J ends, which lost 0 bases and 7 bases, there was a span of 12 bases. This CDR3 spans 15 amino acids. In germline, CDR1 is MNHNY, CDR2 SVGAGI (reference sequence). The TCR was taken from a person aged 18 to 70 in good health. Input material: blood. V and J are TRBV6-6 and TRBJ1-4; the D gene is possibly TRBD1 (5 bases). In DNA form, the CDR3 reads TGTGCCAGCAGTTACTCGGGGGGGATTGGTGAAAAACTGTTTTTT. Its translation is CASSYSGGIGEKLFF.